Listed here is a single T cell receptor (beta chain). The antigen it binds to is not known. No base quality information exists; no much larger clone differs at one position. The time point label, as the study defines it: 30 days after allogeneic hematopoietic stem cell transplantation. At 30 days after allogeneic hematopoietic stem cell transplantation, peripheral blood mononuclear cells were collected from the patients. Sequencing used an Illumina MiSeq. After the RNA was reverse transcribed with the SMARTer RACE cDNA Amplification kit, the TCR beta CDR3 region was amplified. The RNeasy Mini Kit was used to extract RNA from the sorted cells. Illumina paired-end sequencing was used to sequence the TCR beta amplicons. Under the source paper's analysis protocol: MiXCR, VDJtools and the tcR R package were the tools used to analyze the TCR repertoire. The inverse Simpson index was used to quantify diversity, and clones were categorized as rare, small, medium or expanded according to repertoire proportion. TCRdb applied fastp at Q25 and MiXCR to the public reads, then kept only in-frame beta chains. Rows merge per CDR3 protein into single entries with the most common DNA and genes. What appears here as the V and J calls and clone size reflects TCRdb's work, not the paper's. In this sample the table shows 4,000 to 5,000 distinct CDR3 sequences, roughly 95% of which occur a single time. The biggest ten clones account for roughly 40% of the sample.

Inclusive of the bounding cysteine and phenylalanine, the CDR3 is 16 residues long. CDR3 DNA is the only sequence kept; it has 48 bases, read in frame from the first base. CDR1 and CDR2 are drawn from the germline V gene: SGHRS, YFSETQ. V has 4 bases trimmed and J has 2 bases trimmed; junction bases matching no gene number 12. These data originate in a study of regulatory T cells after allogeneic stem cell transplantation (dated by TCRdb to the late 2010s). For context, the study as a whole: Patients were divided into groups based on whether acute graft-versus-host disease developed within 100 days of stem cell transplantation. CD4+CD25+CD127- regulatory T cells were obtained from patient PBMCs by means of fluorescence-activated cell sorting. Conventional CD4+ T cells defined as CD4+CD25+/-CD127+ were also sorted and TCR-sequenced for comparison in the study. The study compared the regulatory T-cell TCR repertoire after allogeneic stem cell transplantation between patients with and without acute graft-versus-host disease.

General conclusions and limits of the study: Because the patient sample size was small, the findings needed validation in a larger cohort. Diversity of the conventional CD4+ T-cell repertoire was not significantly different between patients with graft-versus-host disease and patients without graft-versus-host disease. None of the regulatory T-cell clones was shared across all patients, and no significant correlation was found between sorted cell numbers and the inverse Simpson index. Patients without graft-versus-host disease showed a less diverse, more focused regulatory T-cell TCR repertoire than patients with the disease. A significantly larger repertoire share was occupied by the top 10 regulatory T-cell clones in non-GvHD patients, which suggested expansion of presumably allo-specific protective clones.

The material was sorted CD4+ T cells from blood (whether regulatory or conventional is not recorded), obtained 30 days after allogeneic stem cell transplant. This clonotype was obtained from a human patient who had an allogeneic stem cell transplant, so the T cells may come from the graft donor. The chain uses TRBV5-1 and TRBJ2-7, with 7 bases in between that match TRBD1. The DNA sequence follows: TGCGCCAGCAGCCGGACCGCCGGGACAGTGCCCTACGAGCAGTACTTC. The translation is CASSRTAGTVPYEQYF.